These 24 T cell receptor beta chains share one sample of origin, sequenced in a study of blood T cell repertoires in COVID-19 (dated by TCRdb to 2020 to 2021). To prepare the library, the immunoSEQ multiplex PCR assay was applied. The immuneACCESS repertoire file appears here via TCRdb, limited to in-frame rearrangements. These files lack a portion of the clones; in checked studies, under half of the deficit traces to unresolved V genes, and the cause of the others is not known. The sample records approximately 220,000 clones, 90% of which are singletons. Of the sample, 0.95% to 1.5% falls within the top ten clones. Sequenced input: PBMCs or T cells enriched from blood (not recorded which). The origin of the receptors is a young man who had recovered from COVID-19.

The chain carries TRBV2 and TRBJ1-2; D perhaps matches TRBD1 (6 bases). V gave up 6 bases and J gave up 6 bases, with 20 bases separating them. Germline V gene lookup returns CDR1 SNHLY and CDR2 FYNNEI. The length of the CDR3 is 15 residues. The CDR3 DNA is TGTGCCAGCAGCGCCACAGGGCACCGAGGTGATGGCTACACCTTC. It codes for CASSATGHRGDGYTF.

This clone appeared a single time. This rearrangement joins TRBV19 to TRBJ1-3; D ambiguous. Trimming pared 3 bases from V and 0 bases from J, leaving 6 bases between. Germline V gene sequence: CDR1 LNHDA, CDR2 SQIVND (reference sequence). CDR3 length: 14 residues. The CDR3 spells CASSIGGSGNTIYF. The CDR3 DNA follows: TGTGCCAGTAGTATCGGCGGCTCTGGAAACACCATATATTTT.

This clone was observed once. The J gene is TRBJ1-5, the V gene TRBV29-1; 9 bases match TRBD1. In germline, CDR1 is SQVTM, CDR2 ANQGSEA. This CDR3 has 16 residues. With 4 bases clipped from V and 2 bases from J, the junction kept 9 bases outside the gene matches. This chain's CDR3 is CSVGGDRGGGNQPQHF. The DNA for the CDR3 is TGCAGCGTTGGCGGAGACAGGGGGGGAGGCAATCAGCCCCAGCATTTT.

V usage is TRBV28 and J usage is TRBJ1-3, with D possibly being TRBD1 (6 bases). Per germline, CDR1 MDHEN and CDR2 SYDVKM. V was cut by 6 bases and J by 0 bases, with 15 bases left in between. CDR3 length: 16 amino acids. CDR3 nucleotides: TGTGCCAGCAGCTCAATTCAGGGGACCTCTGGAAACACCATATATTTT. Its protein product is CASSSIQGTSGNTIYF.

As DNA, the CDR3 is TGTGCCAGCAGCCAAGGCGGGACAGGGGAGCAGTACTTC. This codes for CASSQGGTGEQYF. This sequence joins TRBV14 and TRBJ2-7, with TRBD1 matching over 9 bases. After removal of 1 base from V and 7 bases from J, the junction contained 2 bases not matched to a gene. CDR1 is SGHDN and CDR2 is FVKESK in the germline V gene. The CDR3 loop spans 13 amino acids.

The CDR3 region is CASSTGFTDSPLHF. CDR3 in DNA: TGTGCCAGCTCGACAGGGTTTACGGATTCACCCCTCCACTTT. V usage is TRBV18 and J usage is TRBJ1-6; 7 bases agree with TRBD1. Germline V gene sequence: CDR1 KGHSH, CDR2 LQKENI. V shed 6 bases and J 8 bases; nucleotides not matched to a gene: 7. The CDR3 sequence is 14 residues long.

The J gene is TRBJ2-1, the V gene TRBV27; no clear D. The CDR3 has 12 residues. Between the trimmed V and J ends, which lost 2 bases and 8 bases, there was a span of 7 bases. Germline CDR1 reads MNHEY; CDR2 reads SMNVEV (reference sequence). The CDR3 loop reads CASSLRSDEQFF. CDR3 coding DNA: TGTGCCAGCAGTTTAAGGAGTGATGAGCAGTTCTTC.

The chain couples TRBV5-6 to TRBJ1-5; weak D call: TRBD1 (5 bases). This CDR3 has 16 residues. Per the germline V gene, CDR1 is SGHDT and CDR2 is YYEEEE. V lost 3 bases to trimming and J lost 0 bases, with 13 bases between them. As DNA, the CDR3 is TGTGCCAGCAGCTCGGGAGGGGCAGGTAGCAATCAGCCCCAGCATTTT. As protein: CASSSGGAGSNQPQHF.

The chain employs TRBV5-6 and TRBJ1-1; 7 bases map to TRBD1. V lost 4 bases to trimming and J lost 7 bases; unmatched junction nucleotides: 16. The germline V gene has CDR1 SGHDT and CDR2 YYEEEE. The CDR3 contains 16 residues. CDR3 in amino acids: CASSDRARGFYGEAFF. The CDR3 DNA follows: TGTGCCAGCAGCGACAGAGCCAGGGGGTTTTATGGTGAAGCTTTCTTT.

The chain's CDR3 is CASSQGEAGTWSGEQYF. CDR3 nucleotide sequence: TGCGCCAGCAGCCAAGGCGAGGCCGGGACATGGAGTGGAGAGCAGTACTTC. The chain recombines TRBV4-3 with TRBJ2-7; perhaps TRBD1 as D (6 bases). The CDR3 runs to 17 residues. The germline V and J ends were trimmed by 1 base and 7 bases, with 23 bases remaining between them. Germline V gene data show CDR1 as LGHNA and CDR2 as YSLEER.

This clone came up once. This chain links TRBV6-2 or TRBV6-3 with TRBJ2-1; 9 nucleotides line up with TRBD1. CDR1 is MNHEY, CDR2 SVGEGT, per germline. CDR3 length equals 15 residues. V shed 5 bases and J 7 bases; nucleotides not matched to a gene: 9. The CDR3 DNA reads as TGTGCCAGCAGTAAGGGTGGGACAGGGAAGAATGAGCAGTTCTTC. Amino acids: CASSKGGTGKNEQFF.

This clone showed up just a few times. V and J are TRBV2 and TRBJ1-1; TRBD1 might be the D (5 bases). V gave up 3 bases and J gave up 7 bases, with 15 bases separating them. CDR3 length equals 14 residues. In germline, CDR1 is SNHLY, CDR2 FYNNEI. The CDR3 DNA sequence: TGTGCCAGCAGTGAGACGGGGGGTTTCGGTGAAGCTTTCTTT. Amino acid sequence: CASSETGGFGEAFF.

The J gene is TRBJ2-1, the V gene TRBV29-1; 10 positions match TRBD1. Germline V lookup: CDR1 SQVTM, CDR2 ANQGSEA. V lost 2 bases and J lost 2; bases outside the gene matches: 18. The CDR3 consists of 20 residues. The CDR3 loop is CSVENVPGQGPLATYNEQFF. DNA for the CDR3: TGCAGCGTTGAAAACGTACCGGGACAGGGGCCCCTAGCCACCTACAATGAGCAGTTCTTC.

The V and J genes are TRBV10-2 and TRBJ2-4; 9 bases fit TRBD1. The CDR3 totals 17 residues. Unmatched junction bases numbered 7, after V lost 3 bases and J lost 1 base. Per germline, CDR1 WSHSY and CDR2 SAAADI. The CDR3 is CASSEWGQGSAKNIQYF. The CDR3 DNA follows: TGCGCCAGCAGTGAATGGGGACAGGGCTCGGCCAAAAACATTCAGTACTTC.

This clone was picked up a small number of times. CDR3 sequence reads: CASSQETVQPQHF. The CDR3 DNA follows: TGTGCCAGCAGCCAAGAAACGGTACAGCCCCAGCATTTT. V and J are TRBV4-2 and TRBJ1-5; D ambiguous. V lost 0 bases and J 7 bases, leaving 7 bases between the germline ends. This CDR3 has 13 residues. Germline V gene sequence: CDR1 LGHNA, CDR2 YNFKEQ.

The chain carries TRBV9 and TRBJ1-3, with D perhaps matching TRBD1 (6 bases). Germline CDR1 and CDR2: SGDLS and YYNGEE. V gave up 7 bases and J gave up 7 bases, with 24 bases separating them. CDR3 length equals 16 residues. The CDR3 DNA reads as TGTGCCAGCGCAAACCCGATTGGGGGCGACGGGAACACCATATATTTT. This codes for CASANPIGGDGNTIYF.

This chain links TRBV10-2 with TRBJ1-4; TRBD1 agrees at 9 bases. This CDR3 has 13 residues. The V and J ends lost 5 bases and 7 bases, in that order; junction bases with no gene match: 2. The germline V gene encodes CDR1 WSHSY and CDR2 SAAADI. The CDR3 DNA sequence: TGCGCCAGCAGTCGACAGGGGGGTGAAAAACTGTTTTTT. Its translation: CASSRQGGEKLFF.

CDR3 DNA sequence: TGTGCCAGCAGCGCCCACCGGGACAGGGGATACGAGCAGTACTTC. It is translated as CASSAHRDRGYEQYF. V gene TRBV7-6 combines with J gene TRBJ2-7; the match to TRBD1 covers 10 bases. Per the germline V gene, CDR1 is SGHVS and CDR2 is FNYEAQ. This CDR3 is built from 15 residues. Germline trimming cut 5 bases from V and 4 bases from J; bases unmatched to any gene: 8.

The J gene is TRBJ1-2, the V gene TRBV27; unclear D gene. The germline CDR1 and CDR2 sequences are MNHEY and SMNVEV (reference sequence). Trimming stripped 3 bases from V and 5 bases from J, with 22 bases between. CDR3 size: 17 residues. In DNA form, the CDR3 reads TGTGCCAGCAGTTTTCTCGCCCTTGAGCGGGCACCGTATGGCTACACCTTC. As protein: CASSFLALERAPYGYTF.

The chain couples TRBV5-1 to TRBJ1-6; no clear D. The V gene lost 0 bases and the J gene lost 0 bases, with 4 bases spanning the gap. Germline V lookup: CDR1 SGHRS, CDR2 YFSETQ. The CDR3 totals 15 residues. The CDR3 is CASSLGSSYNSPLHF. DNA for the CDR3: TGCGCCAGCAGCTTGGGGAGCTCCTATAATTCACCCCTCCACTTT.

The V call is TRBV14, the J call TRBJ2-7, with 10 bases matching TRBD1. The CDR3 extends over 15 amino acids. V lost 5 bases, J lost 3 bases, and 7 bases stayed unmatched. From germline, CDR1 is SGHDN and CDR2 FVKESK. The chain's CDR3 is CASSSPDRGYYEQYF. CDR3 nucleotides: TGTGCCAGCAGCTCGCCGGACAGGGGGTACTACGAGCAGTACTTC. Combining the CDR3 with reference TRBV14 and TRBJ2-7 gives the whole variable domain EAGVTQFPSHSVIEKGQTVTLRCDPISGHDNLYWYRRVMGKEIKFLLHFVKESKQDESGMPNNRFLAERTGGTYSTLKVQPAELEDSGVYFCASSSPDRGYYEQYFGPGTRLTVT.

This chain connects TRBV6-1 to TRBJ1-2; TRBD1 agrees at 7 bases. With V trimmed by 3 bases and J by 1 base, 5 bases remained unmatched. Germline loops: CDR1 MNHNS, CDR2 SASEGT. The CDR3 is 15 residues long. The CDR3 nucleotides read TGTGCCAGCAGTGACCTGGGACAGATTAACTATGGCTACACCTTC. The encoded protein is CASSDLGQINYGYTF.

The V and J genes are TRBV5-1 and TRBJ2-5; 10 bases map to TRBD1. CDR1 SGHRS and CDR2 YFSETQ come from the germline V gene. The CDR3 has 14 residues. V lost 4 bases, J lost 7 bases, and 7 bases stayed unmatched. The CDR3 sequence: CASSEGQGRVTQYF. The CDR3 DNA reads TGCGCCAGCAGCGAGGGACAGGGGAGGGTGACCCAGTACTTC.

The CDR3 region is CASSLSFLSGRFYNEQFF. CDR3 nucleotides: TGTGCCAGCAGTTTATCGTTCTTGAGCGGGAGATTCTACAATGAGCAGTTCTTC. The chain has TRBV27 and TRBJ2-1; TRBD2 aligns across 8 bases. The germline V gene has CDR1 MNHEY and CDR2 SMNVEV (reference sequence). The junction had 10 bases not matched to a gene; V was cut back by 0 bases and J by 3 bases. The CDR3 is 18 amino acids.